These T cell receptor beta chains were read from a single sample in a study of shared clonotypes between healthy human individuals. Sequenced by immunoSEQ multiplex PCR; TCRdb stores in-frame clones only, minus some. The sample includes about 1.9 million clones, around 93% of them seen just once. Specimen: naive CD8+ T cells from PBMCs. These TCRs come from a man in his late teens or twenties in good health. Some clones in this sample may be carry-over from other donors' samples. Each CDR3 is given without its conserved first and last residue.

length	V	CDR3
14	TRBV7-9	ASSSWRGRAGYEQY
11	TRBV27	ATRARPSYEQY
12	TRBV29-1	SVEAGTNTGELF
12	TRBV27	ASSLSDRGREQY
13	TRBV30	AWSVLGTGANVLT
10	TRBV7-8	ASRAANTEAF
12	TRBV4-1	ASSQVGVNTEAF
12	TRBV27	ASSPPGRDQPQH
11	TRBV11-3	ASSWVLTGELF
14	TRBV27	ASSPAGRENTGELF
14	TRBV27	ASSLPGLAGGNEQF
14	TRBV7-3	ASSFVGGVFSGELF
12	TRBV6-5	ASGVLNSYNEQF
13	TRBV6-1	ASRRLAGSTDTQY
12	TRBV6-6	ASSYGTTNTEAF
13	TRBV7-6	ASSLRTEGTGELF
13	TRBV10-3	AISDSASLAHTQY
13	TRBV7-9	ASSGRDWGTDTQY
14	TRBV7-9	ASSAGTGVSTDTQY
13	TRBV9	ASSASGRAVGEQF
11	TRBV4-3	ASGRDRGETQY
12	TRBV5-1	ASSPSDHLYEQY
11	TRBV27	ASSLSGLYEQY
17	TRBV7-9	ASSVGLAGGPRSYNEQF
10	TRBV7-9	ASSSGGNEQF
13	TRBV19	ASSAGGSSYNEQF
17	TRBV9	ASSVVPGQGVNSNQPQH
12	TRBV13	ASSSSGPSYEQY
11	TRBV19	ASTPTGYNEQF
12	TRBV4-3	ASSQDLSNQPQH
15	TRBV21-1	ASISRVSASGINEQF
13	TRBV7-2	ASRPETSTGETQY
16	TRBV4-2	ASSQGEASGSGFYEQY
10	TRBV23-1	ASSLPWDGYT
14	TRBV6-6	ASSYEALAASYEQY
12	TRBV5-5	ASSFGTVNTEAF
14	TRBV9	ASSPRSGDASYEQY
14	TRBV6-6	ASSPSLAEYYNEQF
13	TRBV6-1	ASSEDGQLYNEQF
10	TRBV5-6	ASSPDRGQEF
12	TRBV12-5	ASGSPVGGDGYT
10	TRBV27	ASSSLMTVAF
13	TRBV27	ASRTGTAMQETQY